These 20 T cell receptor beta chains were sequenced from one sample in a study of cytomegalovirus exposure and HLA in healthy donors. Primers included in the PCR were 60 Vbeta and 13 Jbeta primers. Sequencing was performed with immunoSEQ multiplex PCR; in TCRdb, only in-frame clones are kept and a portion is missing. The table lists 140,000 or so clones, 84% of them singletons. The sample comprised PBMCs. The receptors derive from a boy younger than 10 in good health and CMV-seronegative.

The chain links TRBV6-1 to TRBJ2-7; 10 nucleotides line up with TRBD1. Germline-derived CDR1 and CDR2 are MNHNS and SASEGT. With 6 bases clipped from V and 5 bases from J, the junction kept 4 bases outside the gene matches. The CDR3 has 13 amino acids. CDR3 nucleotide sequence: TGTGCCAGCAGCCCTGACAGGGGGCACGAGCAGTACTTC. Translation gives CASSPDRGHEQYF.

The genes are TRBV14 and TRBJ2-7, with a possible D match to TRBD1 (6 bases). Germline CDR1 is SGHDN and CDR2 is FVKESK. Trimming left V 1 base short and J 7 bases short, with 14 bases between. The CDR3 sequence is 14 residues long. This CDR3 reads CASSQVRGAREQYF. The CDR3 DNA follows: TGTGCCAGCAGCCAAGTCAGGGGCGCTCGGGAGCAGTACTTC.

V is TRBV28 and J is TRBJ2-7; 10 bases match TRBD1. The germline gives CDR1 MDHEN, CDR2 SYDVKM. This CDR3 spans 14 amino acids. The V gene end was trimmed by 2 bases and the J gene end by 3 bases; junction bases not matched to a gene: 1. The CDR3 DNA reads TGTGCCAGCAGTTTAGGGGACAGGGGCTACGAGCAGTACTTC. Its translation: CASSLGDRGYEQYF. The full variable domain, completed using reference TRBV28 and TRBJ2-7, is DVKVTQSSRYLVKRTGEKVFLECVQDMDHENMFWYRQDPGLGLRLIYFSYDVKMKEKGDIPEGYSVSREKKERFSLILESASTNQTSMYLCASSLGDRGYEQYFGPGTRLTVT.

The V gene is TRBV7-6, the J gene TRBJ1-2; D is uncertain. Trimming took 1 base from V and 8 from J, leaving 14 bases between them. The CDR3 is 14 residues long. Germline-derived CDR1 and CDR2 are SGHVS and FNYEAQ. CDR3 amino acids: CASSLGGSGNGYTF. The CDR3 region has the DNA TGTGCCAGCAGCTTAGGAGGGAGCGGTAACGGCTACACCTTC.

This clone was detected a few times. The germline gene is not matched at one end of the junction; a read error may be the cause. The chain uses TRBV7-9 and TRBJ1-2, with no clear D. This CDR3 contains 18 residues. Germline assignment: CDR1 SEHNR and CDR2 FQNEAQ (reference sequence). CDR3 loop: CSSSFEMNSVGSPDGYTF. DNA of the CDR3: TGTTCCAGCAGCTTCGAAATGAACTCGGTCGGGTCACCGGATGGCTACACCTTC.

The chain employs TRBV19 and TRBJ1-2; tentatively, D is TRBD1 (5 bases). Trimming removed 7 bases at V and 1 base at J, with 13 bases between. CDR3 size: 14 residues. Germline CDR1 is LNHDA and CDR2 is SQIVND (reference sequence). In DNA, the CDR3 is TGTGCCAGTACAATGTGGGGGGATAACTATGGCTACACCTTC. Its protein is CASTMWGDNYGYTF.

There are a few counts of this clone. Other DNA variants within this sample encode the same CDR3. The chain carries TRBV4-2 and TRBJ1-1; 10 positions match TRBD1. The CDR3 runs to 15 residues. The trim removed 1 base at V and 4 bases at J, leaving 3 bases unmatched. Germline V gene data show CDR1 as LGHNA and CDR2 as YNFKEQ. For the CDR3, the DNA is TGTGCCAGCAGCCAAGCCCGGACAGGGGGCACTGAAGCTTTCTTT. This sequence encodes CASSQARTGGTEAFF.

The chain couples TRBV30 to TRBJ2-2; weak D call: TRBD1 (5 bases). CDR3 length: 14 amino acids. The V end was cut by 2 bases, the J end by 2 bases, with 9 bases between. In germline, CDR1 is GTSNPN, CDR2 SVGIG (reference sequence). The CDR3 DNA is TGTGCCTGGAGTCCAGGACAAAACACCGGGGAGCTGTTTTTT. Protein sequence: CAWSPGQNTGELFF.

This rearrangement joins TRBV5-1 to TRBJ2-7, with 9 bases matching TRBD2. Per germline, CDR1 SGHRS and CDR2 YFSETQ. J lost 5 bases, V lost 4 bases, and 4 bases had no gene match. The CDR3 spans 13 residues. The CDR3 sequence is CASSEAGGNEQYF. In nucleotides, the CDR3 is TGCGCCAGCAGCGAAGCGGGGGGAAACGAGCAGTACTTC.

V usage is TRBV19 and J usage is TRBJ1-1; tentatively, D is TRBD1 (6 bases). The CDR3 is made up of 13 amino acids. V was trimmed by 8 bases and J by 0 bases, leaving 10 bases between them. Germline CDR1 is LNHDA and CDR2 is SQIVND (reference sequence). CDR3 DNA sequence: TGTGCCAGTGGGGGGGCCCTGAACACTGAAGCTTTCTTT. Its translation is CASGGALNTEAFF. Complete variable domain (other parts from reference TRBV19 and TRBJ1-1): DGGITQSPKYLFRKEGQNVTLSCEQNLNHDAMYWYRQDPGQGLRLIYYSQIVNDFQKGDIAEGYSVSREKKESFPLTVTSAQKNPTAFYLCASGGALNTEAFFGQGTRLTVV.

V and J are TRBV9 and TRBJ1-2, with a weak D call TRBD1 (5 bases). The CDR3 length is 13 residues. Between the trimmed V and J ends, which lost 3 bases and 4 bases, there was a span of 10 bases. Germline V gene lookup returns CDR1 SGDLS and CDR2 YYNGEE. The CDR3 DNA reads TGTGCCAGCAGCGCGACAGCCACCTATGGCTACACCTTC. It is translated as CASSATATYGYTF.

V and J are TRBV7-9 and TRBJ2-3, with a possible D match to TRBD2 (5 bases). CDR1 and CDR2 from the germline V gene are SEHNR and FQNEAQ (reference sequence). CDR3 size: 12 residues. V gave up 10 bases and J gave up 4 bases, with 12 bases separating them. CDR3 nucleotide sequence: TGTGCCACCCGCGTCGGGGCAGATACGCAGTATTTT. Translation: CATRVGADTQYF.

This clone was counted a single time. The rearrangement joins TRBV4-2 to TRBJ2-1, with 10 positions matching TRBD2. CDR3 length: 16 amino acids. V shed 3 bases and J 5 bases; nucleotides not matched to a gene: 7. Germline CDR1 LGHNA, CDR2 YNFKEQ. The chain's CDR3 is CASSHPSGGANNEQFF. Here the CDR3 DNA reads TGTGCCAGCAGCCACCCGAGCGGGGGGGCCAACAATGAGCAGTTCTTC.

V and J are TRBV2 and TRBJ1-2; TRBD1 matches at 8 bases. In germline, CDR1 is SNHLY, CDR2 FYNNEI. The CDR3 totals 15 residues. Trimming removed 2 bases from V and 4 bases from J; junction bases left unmatched: 6. CDR3 in DNA: TGTGCCAGCAGTGAAACGAGGACAGGGAGCTATGGCTACACCTTC. It translates to CASSETRTGSYGYTF.

The genes are TRBV29-1 and TRBJ2-5; unclear D gene. The DNA matches TRBJ2-7 better at its end, which makes the J call doubtful. Germline loops: CDR1 SQVTM, CDR2 ANQGSEA. The CDR3 has 13 amino acids. Here the CDR3 reads CSVGAGLSYEQYF. The CDR3 coding sequence is TGCAGCGTTGGGGCAGGCCTCTCCTACGAGCAGTACTTC.

The chain recombines TRBV5-8 with TRBJ1-6; TRBD1 agrees at 8 bases. With 2 bases clipped from V and 3 bases from J, the junction kept 13 bases outside the gene matches. This CDR3 comprises 19 residues. Germline CDR1 reads SGHTS; CDR2 reads YDEGEE. The DNA of the CDR3 is TGTGCCAGCAGCTTAAGTATTACAGGGGGGTTTGTCTATAATTCACCCCTCCACTTT. Protein sequence: CASSLSITGGFVYNSPLHF.

V usage is TRBV30 and J usage is TRBJ1-5; the D gene is possibly TRBD1 (6 bases). There are 20 residues in the CDR3. The germline V gene encodes CDR1 GTSNPN and CDR2 SVGIG (reference sequence). Trimming took 0 bases from V and 6 from J, leaving 30 bases between them. In DNA, the CDR3 is TGTGCCTGGAGTGTACAGTTGGGGGGCGGGGGAAGTTCAATTGGTCAGCCCCAGCATTTT. It encodes CAWSVQLGGGGSSIGQPQHF.

CDR3 region: CASGLERNSGYTF. The CDR3 nucleotides are TGTGCTAGTGGTTTGGAGAGGAATTCTGGCTACACCTTC. V gene TRBV12-5 combines with J gene TRBJ1-2; D is uncertain. The germline V gene has CDR1 LGHNT and CDR2 FRNRAP. V lost 1 base and J lost 7, with 10 bases in between. The CDR3 loop spans 13 amino acids.

The CDR3 reads CASSLTAETYNEQFF. In DNA, the CDR3 is TGTGCCAGCAGCTTAACAGCGGAAACCTACAATGAGCAGTTCTTC. This rearrangement joins TRBV7-3 to TRBJ2-1, with D tentatively TRBD2 (5 bases). This CDR3 spans 15 amino acids. V was pared by 0 bases and J by 2 bases, with 8 bases between. In germline, CDR1 is SGHTA, CDR2 FQGTGA.

The rearrangement uses TRBV5-4 and TRBJ2-7; D remains unclear. Germline loops: CDR1 SGHNT, CDR2 YYREEE (reference sequence). The length of the CDR3 is 14 residues. V shed 4 bases and J shed 0 bases, with 11 bases lying between them. CDR3 sequence reads: CASSLEQNSYEQYF. The CDR3, as DNA: TGTGCCAGCAGCCTGGAACAGAACTCCTACGAGCAGTACTTC. Combining the CDR3 with reference TRBV5-4 and TRBJ2-7 gives the whole variable domain ETGVTQSPTHLIKTRGQQVTLRCSSQSGHNTVSWYQQALGQGPQFIFQYYREEENGRGNFPPRFSGLQFPNYSSELNVNALELDDSALYLCASSLEQNSYEQYFGPGTRLTVT.